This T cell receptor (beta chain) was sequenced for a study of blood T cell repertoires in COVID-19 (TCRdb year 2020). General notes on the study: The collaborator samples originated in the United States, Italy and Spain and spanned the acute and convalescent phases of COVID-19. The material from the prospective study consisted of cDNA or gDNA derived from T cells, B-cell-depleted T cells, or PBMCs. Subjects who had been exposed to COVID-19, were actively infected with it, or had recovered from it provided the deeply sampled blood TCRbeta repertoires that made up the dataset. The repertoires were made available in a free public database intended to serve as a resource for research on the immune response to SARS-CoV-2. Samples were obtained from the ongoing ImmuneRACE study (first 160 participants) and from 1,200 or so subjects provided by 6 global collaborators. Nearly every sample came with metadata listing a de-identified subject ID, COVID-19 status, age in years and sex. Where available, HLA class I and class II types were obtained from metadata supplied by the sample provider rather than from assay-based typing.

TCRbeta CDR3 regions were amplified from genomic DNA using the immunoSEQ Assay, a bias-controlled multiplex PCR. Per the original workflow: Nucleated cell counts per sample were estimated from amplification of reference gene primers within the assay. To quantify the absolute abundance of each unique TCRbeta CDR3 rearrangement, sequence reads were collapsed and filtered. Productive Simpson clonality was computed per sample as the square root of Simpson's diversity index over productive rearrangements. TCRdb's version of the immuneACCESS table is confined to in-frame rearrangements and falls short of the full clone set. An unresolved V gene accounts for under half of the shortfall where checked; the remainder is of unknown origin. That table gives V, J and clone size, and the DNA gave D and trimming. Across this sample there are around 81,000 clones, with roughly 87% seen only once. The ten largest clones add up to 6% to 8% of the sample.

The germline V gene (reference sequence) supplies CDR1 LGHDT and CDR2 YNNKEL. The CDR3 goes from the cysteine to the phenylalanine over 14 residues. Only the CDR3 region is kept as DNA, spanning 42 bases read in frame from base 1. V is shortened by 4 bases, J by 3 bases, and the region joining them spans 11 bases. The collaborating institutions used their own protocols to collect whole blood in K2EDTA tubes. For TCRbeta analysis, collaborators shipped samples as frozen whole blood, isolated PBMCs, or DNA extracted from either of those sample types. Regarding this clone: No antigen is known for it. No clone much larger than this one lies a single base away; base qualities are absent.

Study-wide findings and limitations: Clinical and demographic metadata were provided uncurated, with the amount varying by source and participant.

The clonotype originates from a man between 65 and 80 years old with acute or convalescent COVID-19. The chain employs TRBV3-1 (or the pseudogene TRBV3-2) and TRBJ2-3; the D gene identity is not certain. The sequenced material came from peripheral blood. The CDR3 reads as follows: CASSLPGSTDTQYF. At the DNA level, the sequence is TGTGCCAGCAGCCTACCAGGCAGTACAGATACGCAGTATTTT.